This T cell receptor beta chain derives from a study of blood T cell repertoires in COVID-19. This clone appeared a single time. Exposed participants encountered a COVID-19 case during the 2 weeks preceding study entry. Germline loops: CDR1 ENHRY, CDR2 SYGVKD. The junction had 6 bases not matched to a gene; V was cut back by 3 bases and J by 2 bases. This CDR3 spans 16 amino acids. Authors' data handling: Amplification from reference gene primers served as the basis for estimated nucleated cell counts. Clones were sequenced by immunoSEQ multiplex PCR, and TCRdb holds only the in-frame ones, with some missing. From that table come the V and J calls and clone size; the DNA was used to work out D and trimming. This table has a few hundred thousand clones, almost 90% appearing once.

The V gene is TRBV10-3, the J gene TRBJ2-3; 9 nucleotides line up with TRBD2. Sample: PBMCs or T cells enriched from blood (not recorded which). The source of this sequence is a man aged 25 to 40 who had been exposed to COVID-19. The CDR3 DNA is TGTGCCATCAGTGAACTAGCGGGCGAAACCACAGATACGCAGTATTTT. Its translation: CAISELAGETTDTQYF.